Included here is one T cell receptor beta chain sequence, with context. One entry per CDR3 protein, called by TCRdb with MiXCR from the 5' RACE reads. The repertoire includes some 45,000 distinct CDR3 sequences, around 26% of them detected once, and around 1.9% sits in the top ten. Sequenced sample: naive CD4+ T cells sorted from blood. Subset meaning: naive CD4+ T cells, CD4+CD45RA+CD25-. The receptor's source is a female donor with breast cancer.

This CDR3 is CASSFRRQSTDTQYF. The CDR3 DNA reads TGTGCCAGCAGCTTTCGGAGACAGAGCACAGATACGCAGTATTTT. The rearrangement uses TRBV7-2 and TRBJ2-3; TRBD1 might be the D (5 bases). Germline-derived CDR1 and CDR2 are SGHTA and FQGNSA. V gave up 3 bases and J gave up 0 bases, with 10 bases separating them. This CDR3 is built from 15 residues.